These 17 T cell receptor beta chains originate from one sample sequenced in a study of blood T cells in healthy people across ages. Primers used in a second PCR of about 7 to 11 cycles were a sample-barcoded 5' primer and a J-beta primer mix. TCRdb passed the 5' RACE reads through MiXCR, listing each CDR3 protein once. The sample yields around 990,000 distinct CDR3 sequences, roughly a quarter seen once. This sample also belongs to another study, concerning T cells of mothers and their children.

Sequenced material: blood. These receptors all stem from a girl aged 2-10 years in good health.

This rearrangement joins TRBV5-1 to TRBJ2-1, with 7 bases that match TRBD2. The CDR3 has 15 residues. Germline CDR1 reads SGHRS; CDR2 reads YFSETQ. Germline trimming cut 5 bases from V and 3 bases from J; bases unmatched to any gene: 8. The CDR3 region is CASRFSGLYYNEQFF. CDR3 DNA: TGCGCCAGCAGATTTAGCGGGTTATACTACAATGAGCAGTTCTTC.

CDR3 protein: CASYRGGQGVYGYTF. The CDR3 DNA sequence: TGTGCCAGTTACCGAGGGGGACAGGGAGTATATGGCTACACCTTC. The chain combines TRBV6-5 with TRBJ1-2, with 9 bases matching TRBD1. Germline assignment: CDR1 MNHEY and CDR2 SVGAGI. With 9 bases clipped from V and 5 bases from J, the junction kept 13 bases outside the gene matches. The length of the CDR3 is 15 residues.

The genes are TRBV13 and TRBJ2-4, with a weak D call TRBD1 (5 bases). The CDR3 runs to 13 residues. Germline V CDR1 and CDR2: PRHDT, FYEKMQ (reference sequence). The germline V and J ends were trimmed by 5 bases and 5 bases, with 10 bases remaining between them. CDR3 sequence: CASSKETENIQYF. CDR3 nucleotide sequence: TGTGCCAGCAGCAAAGAGACAGAAAACATTCAGTACTTC.

Comments on this clonotype: It is unclear where the CDR3 begins or ends on the DNA, so no DNA is shown, and the CDR3 is as TCRdb lists it. The chain recombines TRBV12-3 or TRBV12-4 with TRBJ1-2. The CDR3 is made up of 18 amino acids, end residues included. This CDR3 is CASSTSDLRLTSNYGYTF.

The J gene is TRBJ2-1, the V gene TRBV7-6, with TRBD2 as a possible D gene (6 bases). In germline, CDR1 is SGHVS, CDR2 FNYEAQ. V lost 2 bases and J 2 bases, leaving 16 bases between the germline ends. This CDR3 comprises 17 residues. The CDR3 DNA is TGTGCCAGCAGCTTAAACCCGGCGGGACCTACCTACAATGAGCAGTTCTTC. This sequence encodes CASSLNPAGPTYNEQFF.

As for this clonotype: Mismatch with germline at one junction end may stem from a read error. In DNA form, the CDR3 reads TGCGCCAGCCGGGATAGCGGGGGGGCCAATGAGCAGTTCTTC. This gives the protein CASRDSGGANEQFF. V usage is TRBV7-9 and J usage is TRBJ2-1, with TRBD2 matching 11 bases. This CDR3 is 14 amino acids long. CDR1 is SEHNR and CDR2 is FQNEAQ in the germline V gene (reference sequence). The full variable domain, its missing parts supplied by reference TRBV7-9 and TRBJ2-1, is DTGVSQNPRHKITKRGQNVTFRCDPISEHNRLYWYRQTLGQGPEFLTYFQNEAQLEKSRLLSDRFSAERPKGSFSTLEIQRTEQGDSAMYLCASRDSGGANEQFFGPGTRLTVL.

This clonotype has more than one count but fewer than ten. V gene TRBV25-1 combines with J gene TRBJ1-4; no firm D call. Trimming pared 2 bases from V and 3 bases from J, leaving 7 bases between. The germline V gene encodes CDR1 MGHDK and CDR2 SYGVNS. This CDR3 spans 14 amino acids. The DNA for the CDR3 is TGTGCCAGCAGTGAAACCGCGTCTAATGAAAAACTGTTTTTT. This gives the protein CASSETASNEKLFF.

The chain couples TRBV5-1 to TRBJ2-1; TRBD2 agrees at 10 bases. Germline V gene lookup returns CDR1 SGHRS and CDR2 YFSETQ. V lost 0 bases to trimming and J lost 8 bases; unmatched junction nucleotides: 8. This CDR3 spans 16 amino acids. In DNA form, the CDR3 reads TGCGCCAGCAGCTTGGGGACTAGCGGCGCAGCCGATGAGCAGTTCTTC. It codes for CASSLGTSGAADEQFF.

This clonotype turned up a few times. The CDR3 region is CASSRTSGGANEQFF. The CDR3 nucleotides read TGTGCCAGCAGTAGGACTAGCGGGGGGGCCAATGAGCAGTTCTTC. The V gene is TRBV6-6, the J gene TRBJ2-5; 15 nucleotides line up with TRBD2. The assigned J gene may be wrong: the sequence end matches TRBJ2-1 better. Germline assignment: CDR1 MNHNY and CDR2 SVGAGI (reference sequence). The CDR3 is 15 residues long.

A few counts support this clonotype. The genes are TRBV9 and TRBJ2-7; D gene ambiguous. Germline V gives CDR1 SGDLS, CDR2 YYNGEE. The V and J ends lost 0 bases and 2 bases respectively, with 9 bases between them. The CDR3 sequence is 14 residues long. The CDR3 DNA reads TGTGCCAGCAGCGTAGAACCGGGTGCCTACGAGCAGTACTTC. Encoded protein: CASSVEPGAYEQYF.

The sample holds a few counts of this clonotype. This chain links TRBV14 with TRBJ2-1; 12 nucleotides match TRBD2. The V gene's germline CDR1 is SGHDN and CDR2 FVKESK. With V trimmed by 1 base and J by 9 bases, 4 bases remained unmatched. The CDR3 loop spans 15 amino acids. The CDR3 nucleotides read TGTGCCAGCAGCCAAGGACTAGCGGGGGTAGGTGAGCAGTTCTTC. This sequence encodes CASSQGLAGVGEQFF.

This sequence joins TRBV3-1 and TRBJ1-1, with TRBD1 as a possible D gene (6 bases). The germline CDR1 and CDR2 sequences are LGHDT and YNNKEL (reference sequence). The V end lost 4 bases, the J end lost 4 bases, and 13 bases lay between the germline ends. This CDR3 spans 14 amino acids. CDR3 in DNA: TGTGCCAGCAGCCCGGTTGGGGGCGGCACTGAAGCTTTCTTT. Its protein is CASSPVGGGTEAFF.

This sequence joins TRBV7-9 and TRBJ1-4; tentative D call: TRBD1 (6 bases). Germline V gene sequence: CDR1 SEHNR, CDR2 FQNEAQ (reference sequence). With 6 bases removed from V and 3 bases from J, the gap between germline ends came to 11 bases. The CDR3 runs to 14 residues. CDR3 loop: CASRLTGPNEKLFF. For the CDR3, the DNA is TGTGCCAGCAGGCTGACAGGCCCTAATGAAAAACTGTTTTTT.

This clonotype came up a few times. The chain employs TRBV7-2 and TRBJ2-7; no clear D gene. Germline CDR1 is SGHTA and CDR2 is FQGNSA. The CDR3 has 15 residues. The V end lost 1 base, the J end lost 3 bases, and 13 bases lay between the germline ends. The CDR3 sequence is CASSLEGRPYYEQYF. CDR3 coding DNA: TGTGCCAGCAGCTTAGAAGGCAGACCTTACTACGAGCAGTACTTC.

The genes are TRBV9 and TRBJ2-3; TRBD2 matches at 9 bases. The CDR3 length is 16 residues. V was pared by 4 bases and J by 3 bases, with 9 bases of the junction left unmatched. CDR1 and CDR2 (germline): SGDLS, YYNGEE. The CDR3 spells CASSPLVAGDTDTQYF. CDR3 nucleotides: TGTGCCAGCAGCCCCTTGGTAGCGGGAGATACAGATACGCAGTATTTT.

This clonotype was detected a few times. The V and J genes are TRBV29-1 and TRBJ2-1; possible D gene TRBD2, 5 bases. Trimming removed 4 bases from V and 0 bases from J, with 19 bases in between. Germline assignment: CDR1 SQVTM and CDR2 ANQGSEA. The CDR3 runs to 17 residues. The CDR3 sequence is CSVGLLKRLSSYNEQFF. As DNA, the CDR3 is TGCAGCGTTGGACTACTCAAGAGATTGAGCTCCTACAATGAGCAGTTCTTC.

The table lists this clonotype with a few counts. This chain joins TRBV6-2 or TRBV6-3 and TRBJ2-5; D is unclear. The end of the DNA fits TRBJ2-1 better, so the J call may be wrong. The CDR3 extends over 12 amino acids. Germline V gene lookup returns CDR1 MNHEY and CDR2 SVGEGT. CDR3 loop: CASSYFIYEQFF. The CDR3 DNA follows: TGTGCCAGCAGTTACTTTATCTATGAGCAGTTCTTC.